Following are 21 T cell receptor beta chains from one sample sequenced in a study of T cell repertoires in cytomegalovirus infection. These TCRs' antigens remain unknown. Each CDR3 protein gets one entry after TCRdb re-called the reads with MiXCR. The sample holds approximately 1,000,000 distinct CDR3 sequences, about a third seen once. The sequencing used cultured CD8+ T cells from PBMCs, collected from culture after CMV antigen stimulation. Receptor source: a human donor in good health (CMV status not recorded). Some clones in this sample may be carry-over from other donors' samples.

This clonotype was found a few times. The chain is built from TRBV19 and TRBJ1-5; perhaps TRBD1 as D (5 bases). Germline CDR1 and CDR2: LNHDA and SQIVND (reference sequence). The V end was cut by 7 bases, the J end by 9 bases, with 19 bases between. This CDR3 has 14 amino acids. The CDR3 region has the DNA TGTGCCAGTACCCCGGGGCGGGGGTCCGGGCCCCAGCATTTT. Translated, it gives CASTPGRGSGPQHF.

This clonotype has just a few counts. The chain joins TRBV10-3 to TRBJ2-2; D gene unclear. The CDR3 covers 12 residues. The germline CDR1 and CDR2 sequences are ENHRY and SYGVKD. Trimming removed 4 bases from V and 5 bases from J, with 5 bases in between. CDR3 nucleotide sequence: TGTGCCATCAGTGGAGTTACCGGGGAGCTGTTTTTT. This gives the protein CAISGVTGELFF.

The rearrangement joins TRBV9 to TRBJ1-5; no clear D gene. CDR3 length: 14 amino acids. CDR1 and CDR2 from the germline V gene are SGDLS and YYNGEE. V lost 4 bases and J 4 bases, leaving 12 bases between the germline ends. The CDR3 sequence is CASSPRPNNQPQHF. DNA for the CDR3: TGTGCCAGCAGCCCCCGACCTAATAATCAGCCCCAGCATTTT.

This clonotype was observed many times. V usage is TRBV4-1 and J usage is TRBJ1-1, with a weak D call TRBD1 (6 bases). V was cut by 1 base and J by 5 bases, with 11 bases left in between. The V gene's germline CDR1 is MGHRA and CDR2 YSYEKL. There are 14 residues in the CDR3. CDR3 sequence: CASSQVLRGTEAFF. As DNA, the CDR3 is TGCGCCAGCAGCCAAGTCCTTAGGGGGACTGAAGCTTTCTTT.

This clonotype was observed a few times. The chain links TRBV9 to TRBJ1-4; the D is unclear. There are 15 residues in the CDR3. Trimming pared 3 bases from V and 8 bases from J, leaving 17 bases between. The germline gives CDR1 SGDLS, CDR2 YYNGEE. CDR3 nucleotides: TGTGCCAGCAGCGGTGGAGGGTGGCAAGGGGAAAAACTGTTTTTT. Residues: CASSGGGWQGEKLFF.

This clonotype was counted only a few times. This chain uses TRBV19 with TRBJ1-1; D remains ambiguous. In germline, CDR1 is LNHDA, CDR2 SQIVND (reference sequence). V lost 5 bases to trimming and J lost 1 base, with 11 bases between them. This CDR3 has 14 amino acids. DNA for the CDR3: TGTGCCAGTAGTTCTGCGGCGGGGAACACTGAAGCTTTCTTT. This encodes CASSSAAGNTEAFF.

This clonotype was seen a handful of times. The chain recombines TRBV19 with TRBJ1-1; no definite D call. CDR1 LNHDA and CDR2 SQIVND come from the germline V gene (reference sequence). The CDR3 is 14 amino acids. V lost 4 bases, J lost 3 bases, and 12 bases lay in between. This chain's CDR3 is CASSKGYRDTEAFF. Written as DNA, the CDR3 is TGTGCCAGTAGTAAAGGGTATCGGGACACTGAAGCTTTCTTT.

As regards this clonotype: A much larger clone lies a single base off, so this may be a read error. The chain joins TRBV7-9 to TRBJ2-3; 8 bases are shared with TRBD2. Germline loops: CDR1 SEHNR, CDR2 FQNEAQ (reference sequence). The CDR3 totals 15 residues. The V segment lost 2 bases and the J segment 3 bases; nucleotides outside the gene matches: 4. Here the CDR3 reads CASSLKAGDTDTQYF. CDR3 coding DNA: TGTGCCAGCAGCTTAAAAGCGGGGGATACAGATACGCAGTATTTT.

Concerning this clonotype itself: One base away lies a much larger clone, so this may be a sequencing read error. The chain joins TRBV7-3 to TRBJ2-1, with D perhaps TRBD1 or TRBD2 (5 bases each). The CDR3 has 14 residues. Per germline, CDR1 SGHTA and CDR2 FQGTGA. The chain's CDR3 is CASGLMDLGDEQFF. The CDR3 DNA sequence: TGTGCCAGCGGCTTAATGGACTTAGGGGATGAGCAGTTCTTC. The full variable domain, in which reference TRBV7-3 and TRBJ2-1 provide the parts outside the CDR3, is GAGVSQTPSNKVTEKGKYVELRCDPISGHTALYWYRQSLGQGPEFLIYFQGTGAADDSGLPNDRFFAVRPEGSVSTLKIQRTERGDSAVYLCASGLMDLGDEQFFGPGTRLTVL.

V and J are TRBV27 and TRBJ2-7; D uncertain. The germline V gene encodes CDR1 MNHEY and CDR2 SMNVEV (reference sequence). Trimming cost V 2 bases and J 2 bases, with 13 bases left between them. The CDR3 extends over 15 amino acids. CDR3 region: CASSLSAGLPYEQYV. The CDR3 coding sequence is TGTGCCAGCAGTTTAAGTGCAGGTCTGCCCTACGAGCAGTACGTC.

The chain links TRBV11-3 to TRBJ2-7; possibly TRBD1 for D (5 bases). The CDR3 loop spans 13 amino acids. Germline V gene sequence: CDR1 SGHNT, CDR2 YENEEA. Trimming removed 10 bases from V and 0 bases from J, with 13 bases in between. This CDR3 is CATFGQGSYEQYV. CDR3 DNA: TGTGCCACCTTCGGGCAGGGCTCCTACGAGCAGTACGTC.

J is TRBJ2-1 and V is TRBV20-1; D is possibly TRBD1 or TRBD2 (6 bases each). CDR1 and CDR2 from the germline V gene are DFQATT and SNEGSKA (reference sequence). The CDR3 length is 13 residues. V lost 6 bases, J lost 5 bases, and 14 bases lay in between. The CDR3 DNA follows: TGCAGTGCGAGGGGGTGGAGGGACAATGAGCAGTTCTTC. Translated, it gives CSARGWRDNEQFF.

The chain joins TRBV2 to TRBJ1-2, with D perhaps TRBD1 (5 bases). V lost 7 bases and J lost 4, with 16 bases in between. The germline V gene has CDR1 SNHLY and CDR2 FYNNEI. The CDR3 is 14 residues long. CDR3 bases: TGTGCCAGCACCGGGGGAGATGGCCCCTATGGCTACACCTTC. Translated: CASTGGDGPYGYTF.

The chain employs TRBV10-3 and TRBJ2-7, with 8 positions matching TRBD1. V was clipped by 6 bases and J by 0 bases; unmatched bases: 16. This CDR3 contains 18 residues. CDR1 is ENHRY and CDR2 is SYGVKD in the germline V gene. The CDR3 loop is CAISRQGKTKEGSYEQYV. The CDR3 nucleotides read TGTGCCATCAGCCGACAGGGGAAGACCAAGGAGGGCTCCTACGAGCAGTACGTC.

The chain uses TRBV5-1 and TRBJ1-5; no clear D. There are 15 residues in the CDR3. Germline V CDR1 and CDR2: SGHRS, YFSETQ. The V gene lost 0 bases and the J gene lost 0 bases, with 7 bases spanning the gap. CDR3 in amino acids: CASSLEGISNQPQHF. As DNA, the CDR3 is TGCGCCAGCAGCTTGGAAGGTATTAGCAATCAGCCCCAGCATTTT.

The V and J genes are TRBV27 and TRBJ1-2, with D unresolved. Trimming took 4 bases from V and 3 from J, leaving 18 bases between them. The CDR3 consists of 16 residues. CDR1 is MNHEY, CDR2 SMNVEV, per germline (reference sequence). The CDR3 region is CASSSSGASYHYGYTF. In nucleotides, the CDR3 is TGTGCCAGCAGTTCCTCGGGAGCCAGCTATCACTATGGCTACACCTTC.

This clonotype came up a few times. The rearrangement uses TRBV6-2 or TRBV6-3 and TRBJ2-7, with D possibly TRBD1 on 5 matching bases. The CDR3 loop spans 16 amino acids. The germline CDR1 and CDR2 sequences are MNHEY and SVGEGT. The V end lost 0 bases, the J end lost 3 bases, and 15 bases lay between the germline ends. CDR3 DNA sequence: TGTGCCAGCAGTTACTCGACAGAGCAAGGAGACTACGAGCAGTACGTC. Amino acids: CASSYSTEQGDYEQYV.

This clonotype has more than one count but fewer than ten. The V call is TRBV28, the J call TRBJ1-1; perhaps TRBD1 as D (5 bases). Trimming removed 6 bases from V and 4 bases from J, with 15 bases in between. Germline-derived CDR1 and CDR2 are MDHEN and SYDVKM. This CDR3 has 14 amino acids. In DNA form, the CDR3 reads TGTGCCAGCAGCGTAATTGGGACGGTCACTGAAGCTTTCTTT. The encoded protein is CASSVIGTVTEAFF.

V is TRBV7-8 and J is TRBJ2-1; a weak D match, TRBD2 (6 bases). Trimming left V 11 bases short and J 3 bases short, with 14 bases between. From germline, CDR1 is SGHVS and CDR2 FQNEAQ. There are 13 residues in the CDR3. This chain's CDR3 is CASRGGVYNEQFF. In nucleotides, the CDR3 is TGTGCCTCGAGGGGCGGGGTCTACAATGAGCAGTTCTTC.

Concerning this clonotype itself: Its ends do not fully match the called genes, so a read error is possible. The chain has TRBV2 and TRBJ2-1; D ambiguous. Looked up from germline, CDR1 is SNHLY and CDR2 is FYNNEI. The CDR3 is 15 amino acids. Here the CDR3 reads CASSEIFGRVNEPFF. CDR3 coding DNA: TGTGCCAGCAGTGAAATATTTGGTAGAGTGAATGAGCCGTTCTTC.

The chain is built from TRBV28 and TRBJ1-5; 10 positions match TRBD1. There are 16 residues in the CDR3. V lost 6 bases to trimming and J lost 2 bases; unmatched junction nucleotides: 7. Per the germline V gene, CDR1 is MDHEN and CDR2 is SYDVKM. The CDR3 loop is CASRSLGTGGNQPQHF. The DNA of the CDR3 is TGTGCCAGCAGATCGTTGGGGACAGGGGGCAATCAGCCCCAGCATTTT.